The 24 T cell receptor beta chains listed next were all sequenced from one sample in a study of cytomegalovirus exposure and HLA in healthy donors. The PCR was carried out with 60 Vbeta primers and 13 Jbeta primers. Libraries were prepared by immunoSEQ multiplex PCR; TCRdb keeps only in-frame clonotypes and omits some of them. The repertoire holds 70,000 to 95,000 clones, with about 85% as singletons. The sequencing input was PBMCs. The receptors were gathered from a woman between 35 and 50 years old in good health and CMV-seropositive.

CDR3 nucleotides: TGTGCCAGCAGCGTAGGGGGGGGGTACACCGGGGAGCTGTTTTTT. This codes for CASSVGGGYTGELFF. The V and J genes are TRBV9 and TRBJ2-2, with 7 positions matching TRBD2. CDR1 and CDR2 (germline): SGDLS, YYNGEE. The CDR3 loop spans 15 amino acids. V dropped 0 bases and J dropped 3; count of bases not matched to a gene: 2. Complete variable domain (other parts from reference TRBV9 and TRBJ2-2): DSGVTQTPKHLITATGQRVTLRCSPRSGDLSVYWYQQSLDQGLQFLIQYYNGEERAKGNILERFSAQQFPDLHSELNLSSLELGDSALYFCASSVGGGYTGELFFGEGSRLTVL.

The J gene is TRBJ2-1, the V gene TRBV11-2, with TRBD2 matching over 8 bases. The germline CDR1 and CDR2 sequences are SGHAT and FQNNGV. After removal of 3 bases from V and 10 bases from J, the junction contained 11 bases not matched to a gene. The CDR3 runs 15 residues. CDR3: CASSFEAGAPLEQFF. In nucleotides, the CDR3 is TGTGCCAGCAGCTTTGAAGCGGGGGCCCCCCTGGAGCAGTTCTTC.

Here the CDR3 DNA reads TGTGCCAGCAGGAGGACAGGGGAGGGGTATATGAACACTGAAGCTTTCTTT. Protein sequence: CASRRTGEGYMNTEAFF. The chain employs TRBV5-4 and TRBJ1-1; 9 positions agree with TRBD1. The CDR3 consists of 17 residues. The germline V gene has CDR1 SGHNT and CDR2 YYREEE (reference sequence). J gave up 0 bases and V 5 bases, and 11 bases lay outside the gene matches.

The chain uses TRBV5-6 and TRBJ2-3, with a weak D call TRBD1 (5 bases). Germline V gene data show CDR1 as SGHDT and CDR2 as YYEEEE. This CDR3 contains 14 residues. V was pared by 0 bases and J by 4 bases, with 9 bases between. CDR3 sequence: CASSLVRVSDTQYF. CDR3 nucleotide sequence: TGTGCCAGCAGCTTGGTCAGGGTCTCAGATACGCAGTATTTT.

This sequence joins TRBV7-6 and TRBJ1-1; 10 positions agree with TRBD1. Germline V gives CDR1 SGHVS, CDR2 FNYEAQ. V lost 1 base, J lost 1 base, and 3 bases stayed unmatched. The CDR3 is 16 amino acids. CDR3 nucleotide sequence: TGTGCCAGCAGCTTAGAGGGACAGGGGAAGAACACTGAAGCTTTCTTT. Its translation is CASSLEGQGKNTEAFF. Using reference TRBV7-6 and TRBJ1-1 for the parts outside the CDR3, the full variable domain is GAGVSQSPRYKVTKRGQDVALRCDPISGHVSLYWYRQALGQGPEFLTYFNYEAQQDKSGLPNDRFSAERPEGSISTLTIQRTEQRDSAMYRCASSLEGQGKNTEAFFGQGTRLTVV.

The V call is TRBV19, the J call TRBJ2-3, with 12 bases lining up with TRBD2. Germline-derived CDR1 and CDR2 are LNHDA and SQIVND (reference sequence). This CDR3 comprises 16 residues. Trimming at V came to 6 bases and at J to 4 bases, leaving 8 bases not matched to a gene. The CDR3 region has the DNA TGTGCCAGTAGAAGCCTAGCGGGAGGGCCCGCAGATACGCAGTATTTT. Its translation: CASRSLAGGPADTQYF.

CDR3 sequence reads: CASSLVPSGRVAGELFF. The CDR3 nucleotides are TGTGCCAGCAGCTTAGTTCCTAGCGGGAGGGTCGCCGGGGAGCTGTTTTTT. This chain links TRBV7-8 with TRBJ2-2; 12 bases align to TRBD2. Looked up from germline, CDR1 is SGHVS and CDR2 is FQNEAQ. The CDR3 covers 17 residues. Trimming cost V 1 base and J 6 bases; bases outside gene matches: 6.

The V and J genes are TRBV18 and TRBJ2-7; 8 bases fit TRBD1. V was pared by 1 base and J by 1 base, with 6 bases of the junction left unmatched. Germline V CDR1 and CDR2: KGHSH, LQKENI. CDR3 length: 16 residues. The CDR3 protein is CASSPLNRGKSYEQYF. CDR3 coding DNA: TGTGCCAGCTCACCACTTAACAGGGGGAAGTCCTACGAGCAGTACTTC.

This chain links TRBV29-1 with TRBJ2-5, with 7 bases that match TRBD1. CDR3 length: 12 amino acids. V shed 7 bases, J shed 3 bases, and the junction held 5 bases outside the gene matches. CDR1 and CDR2 (germline): SQVTM, ANQGSEA. The CDR3 loop is CSATGSEETQYF. In nucleotides, the CDR3 is TGCAGCGCGACAGGGTCCGAAGAGACCCAGTACTTC.

V gene TRBV27 combines with J gene TRBJ1-2, with D possibly matching TRBD1 (5 bases). Germline CDR1 reads MNHEY; CDR2 reads SMNVEV (reference sequence). V lost 3 bases to trimming and J lost 1 base, with 9 bases between them. This CDR3 has 14 residues. CDR3 residues: CASSFRGGNYGYTF. The CDR3 DNA reads TGTGCCAGCAGTTTCCGGGGGGGTAACTATGGCTACACCTTC.

The chain links TRBV19 to TRBJ1-1; D is undetermined. V lost 7 bases and J 0 bases, leaving 9 bases between the germline ends. Germline V gene lookup returns CDR1 LNHDA and CDR2 SQIVND (reference sequence). The CDR3 spans 13 residues. CDR3 coding DNA: TGTGCCAGTACCGTTAGTGTGAACACTGAAGCTTTCTTT. This sequence encodes CASTVSVNTEAFF. The whole variable domain, remainder taken from reference TRBV19 and TRBJ1-1, is DGGITQSPKYLFRKEGQNVTLSCEQNLNHDAMYWYRQDPGQGLRLIYYSQIVNDFQKGDIAEGYSVSREKKESFPLTVTSAQKNPTAFYLCASTVSVNTEAFFGQGTRLTVV.

V and J are TRBV4-1 and TRBJ1-1; D is perhaps TRBD1 (5 bases). From germline, CDR1 is MGHRA and CDR2 YSYEKL. Trimming stripped 0 bases from V and 12 bases from J, with 14 bases between. This CDR3 is 13 amino acids long. The CDR3 loop is CASSQDQGRVTFF. CDR3 nucleotide sequence: TGCGCCAGCAGCCAAGATCAGGGCCGAGTCACTTTCTTT.

The chain employs TRBV19 and TRBJ2-5, with D perhaps TRBD1 (6 bases). The CDR3 contains 15 residues. The germline V gene encodes CDR1 LNHDA and CDR2 SQIVND (reference sequence). V was pared by 6 bases and J by 2 bases, with 16 bases between. CDR3 DNA sequence: TGTGCCAGTAGGGGAGACAGGAGATCTCAAGAGACCCAGTACTTC. It codes for CASRGDRRSQETQYF.

The gene calls are TRBV25-1 and TRBJ2-6; 7 nucleotides match TRBD2. The CDR3 has 18 residues. The V and J ends lost 4 bases and 4 bases, in that order; junction bases with no gene match: 13. Germline values: CDR1 MGHDK, CDR2 SYGVNS. CDR3 sequence (DNA): TGTGCCAGCAGTGGAGTTGGCGGGAGTGGGGCCGGGGCCAACGTCCTGACTTTC. Its protein is CASSGVGGSGAGANVLTF.

This clone was detected once. The V call is TRBV27, the J call TRBJ1-1; D is unresolved. V lost 5 bases and J 0 bases, leaving 10 bases between the germline ends. The CDR3 is 14 amino acids. CDR1 is MNHEY and CDR2 is SMNVEV in the germline V gene (reference sequence). CDR3 in DNA: TGTGCCAGCAGTCGGGGTGGGGTGAACACTGAAGCTTTCTTT. The encoded protein is CASSRGGVNTEAFF.

The chain carries TRBV19 and TRBJ2-7, with 9 bases that match TRBD2. CDR3 length: 14 amino acids. V gave up 5 bases and J gave up 3 bases; unmatched junction bases: 5. Per germline, CDR1 LNHDA and CDR2 SQIVND (reference sequence). The CDR3 nucleotides are TGTGCCAGTAGTCTAAAACTAGCGGGCTACGAGCAGTACTTC. It yields the protein CASSLKLAGYEQYF.

This chain uses TRBV5-6 with TRBJ2-5, with 7 positions matching TRBD1. The DNA end is more similar to TRBJ2-7, so the J call may be wrong. This CDR3 region has 14 residues. Germline CDR1 SGHDT, CDR2 YYEEEE. As DNA, the CDR3 is TGTGCCAGCAGCCACCGACAGGGTATATACGAGCAGTACTTC. This gives the protein CASSHRQGIYEQYF.

This chain uses TRBV27 with TRBJ2-7; D gene ambiguous. CDR1 and CDR2 (germline): MNHEY, SMNVEV (reference sequence). The germline V and J ends were trimmed by 3 bases and 1 base, with 7 bases remaining between them. CDR3 length: 13 amino acids. The CDR3 protein is CASSLIESYEQYF. CDR3 DNA: TGTGCCAGCAGTTTGATAGAATCCTACGAGCAGTACTTC.

This chain joins TRBV5-1 and TRBJ1-1; D gene ambiguous. Trimming took off 4 bases at V and 4 bases at J, with 14 bases between the two ends. The CDR3 consists of 14 residues. The germline CDR1 and CDR2 sequences are SGHRS and YFSETQ. CDR3 in amino acids: CASSRAGMGTEAFF. The CDR3 coding sequence is TGCGCCAGCAGCCGGGCGGGGATGGGCACTGAAGCTTTCTTT.

There are a few counts of this clone. CDR3 loop: CASSQVTRLDTQYF. As DNA, the CDR3 is TGTGCCAGCAGCCAAGTGACTAGGTTGGATACGCAGTATTTT. The chain couples TRBV14 to TRBJ2-3, with D possibly TRBD2 on 6 matching bases. V was cut by 1 base and J by 6 bases, with 11 bases left in between. CDR1 is SGHDN, CDR2 FVKESK, per germline. The CDR3 spans 14 residues.

This clone was seen only a few times. V usage is TRBV25-1 and J usage is TRBJ2-3; possible D gene TRBD1, 5 bases. Trimming took off 9 bases at V and 3 bases at J, with 10 bases between the two ends. The germline V gene encodes CDR1 MGHDK and CDR2 SYGVNS. The CDR3 consists of 12 residues. DNA for the CDR3: TGTGCCAGTACCCCAGGGACAGATACGCAGTATTTT. Protein product: CASTPGTDTQYF.

This clone was counted a few times. V usage is TRBV5-1 and J usage is TRBJ2-7; possible D gene TRBD1, 6 bases. CDR3 length equals 13 residues. V dropped 3 bases and J dropped 6 bases, with 13 bases sitting between them. Germline loops: CDR1 SGHRS, CDR2 YFSETQ. The CDR3 bases are TGCGCCAGCAGCTCCACTACAGGGTTCGAGCAGTACTTC. This translates into CASSSTTGFEQYF.

The chain carries TRBV4-1 and TRBJ2-7; 14 nucleotides agree with TRBD2. The CDR3 covers 16 residues. V gave up 0 bases and J gave up 6 bases; unmatched junction bases: 4. The germline V gene encodes CDR1 MGHRA and CDR2 YSYEKL. The CDR3 DNA follows: TGCGCCAGCAGCCAAGATGGGGGACTAGCGGGAGTCGAGCAGTACTTC. The encoded protein is CASSQDGGLAGVEQYF.

This chain's CDR3 is CASSSGTVVETQYF. The CDR3 region has the DNA TGTGCCAGTAGTAGCGGGACAGTGGTAGAGACCCAGTACTTC. The V and J genes are TRBV19 and TRBJ2-5, with a possible D match to TRBD1 (7 bases). Trimming cost V 4 bases and J 4 bases, with 13 bases left between them. This CDR3 region has 14 residues. Germline assignment: CDR1 LNHDA and CDR2 SQIVND (reference sequence).